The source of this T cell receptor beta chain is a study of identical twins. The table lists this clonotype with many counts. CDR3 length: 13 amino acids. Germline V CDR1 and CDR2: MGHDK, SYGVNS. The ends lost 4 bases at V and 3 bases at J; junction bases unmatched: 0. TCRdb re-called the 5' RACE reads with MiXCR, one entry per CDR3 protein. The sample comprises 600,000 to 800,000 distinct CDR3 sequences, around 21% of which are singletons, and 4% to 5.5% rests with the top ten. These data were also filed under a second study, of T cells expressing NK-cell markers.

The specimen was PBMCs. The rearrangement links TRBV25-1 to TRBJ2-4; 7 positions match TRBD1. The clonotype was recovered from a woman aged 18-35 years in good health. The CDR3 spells CASSGDSKNIQYF. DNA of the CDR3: TGTGCCAGCAGTGGGGACAGCAAAAACATTCAGTACTTC.